Each of the 32 T cell receptor beta chains below was sequenced from the same sample in a study of Graves' ophthalmopathy and Graves' hyperthyroidism. Investigators amplified TCR beta CDR3 regions from RNA transcripts. Investigators did first-round RT-PCR with HTBI primers, then second-round multiplex PCR. TCRdb re-called the multiplex PCR reads with MiXCR, one entry per CDR3 protein. The sample lists around 1,200,000 distinct CDR3 sequences; 36% were seen once. Material for sequencing was peripheral blood or thyroid tissue (not recorded which). Receptors originate from an adult man with Graves' hyperthyroidism.

The V and J genes are TRBV19 and TRBJ2-5; 11 positions match TRBD1. V lost 6 bases and J lost 5; bases outside the gene matches: 8. The germline V gene has CDR1 LNHDA and CDR2 SQIVND (reference sequence). CDR3 length equals 15 residues. The CDR3 here is CASRKDRGPRETQYF. CDR3 nucleotide sequence: TGTGCCAGTAGAAAGGACAGGGGGCCACGGGAGACCCAGTACTTC. The variable domain in full, completed from reference TRBV19 and TRBJ2-5, reads DGGITQSPKYLFRKEGQNVTLSCEQNLNHDAMYWYRQDPGQGLRLIYYSQIVNDFQKGDIAEGYSVSREKKESFPLTVTSAQKNPTAFYLCASRKDRGPRETQYFGPGTRLLVL.

In its sample, this clonotype was seen many times. The J gene is TRBJ1-1, the V gene TRBV9; 9 bases are shared with TRBD1. V lost 2 bases, J lost 5 bases, and 7 bases stayed unmatched. This CDR3 has 15 residues. Germline V gene sequence: CDR1 SGDLS, CDR2 YYNGEE. The CDR3 spells CASSVGTGSATEAFF. In DNA, the CDR3 is TGTGCCAGCAGCGTCGGGACAGGGTCCGCTACTGAAGCTTTCTTT.

This clonotype was counted many times. The rearrangement links TRBV7-2 to TRBJ2-7; the match to TRBD1 covers 10 bases. This CDR3 comprises 17 residues. Germline lookup yields CDR1 SGHTA and CDR2 FQGNSA. V shed 4 bases and J 6 bases; nucleotides not matched to a gene: 15. The CDR3 DNA reads TGTGCCAGCAGCTACTCCGGGACAGGGGATTGGATTGGCGAGCAGTACTTC. Amino acid sequence: CASSYSGTGDWIGEQYF. The variable domain in full, completed from reference TRBV7-2 and TRBJ2-7, reads GAGVSQSPSNKVTEKGKDVELRCDPISGHTALYWYRQSLGQGLEFLIYFQGNSAPDKSGLPSDRFSAERTGGSVSTLTIQRTQQEDSAVYLCASSYSGTGDWIGEQYFGPGTRLTVT.

This clonotype has at least ten counts. CDR3 nucleotides: TGTGCCAGCAGCACCGGACTAGCGGGCGACCAAGAGACCCAGTACTTC. The encoded protein is CASSTGLAGDQETQYF. The chain has TRBV9 and TRBJ2-5, with TRBD2 matching over 11 bases. This CDR3 has 16 residues. The germline V gene encodes CDR1 SGDLS and CDR2 YYNGEE. V shed 4 bases, J shed 0 bases, and the junction held 5 bases outside the gene matches.

The chain links TRBV4-3 to TRBJ2-5, with no clear D. The CDR3 is made up of 13 amino acids. V dropped 0 bases and J dropped 5 bases, with 7 bases sitting between them. Germline assignment: CDR1 LGHNA and CDR2 YSLEER. The CDR3: CASSQDKWETQYF. The CDR3 bases are TGCGCCAGCAGCCAAGATAAGTGGGAGACCCAGTACTTC.

This clonotype showed up many times. J is TRBJ1-1 and V is TRBV7-2, with a possible D match to TRBD1 (5 bases). Germline CDR1 is SGHTA and CDR2 is FQGNSA. The CDR3 is made up of 14 amino acids. Trimming pared 5 bases from V and 1 base from J, leaving 11 bases between. The CDR3 sequence is CASSRWDANTEAFF. The CDR3 DNA sequence: TGTGCCAGCAGCCGGTGGGACGCGAACACTGAAGCTTTCTTT.

This clonotype was counted only a few times. The gene calls are TRBV12-3 or TRBV12-4 and TRBJ1-5; no clear D gene. V was clipped by 6 bases and J by 7 bases, with 16 bases between them. This CDR3 comprises 14 residues. As DNA, the CDR3 is TGTGCCAGCAGGCCTGAGGGTGATCGGCAGCCCCAGCATTTT. Protein sequence: CASRPEGDRQPQHF.

The gene calls are TRBV20-1 and TRBJ1-4, with a weak D call TRBD1 (6 bases). With 0 bases removed from V and 8 bases from J, the gap between germline ends came to 16 bases. The germline V gene encodes CDR1 DFQATT and CDR2 SNEGSKA (reference sequence). The CDR3 contains 15 residues. The CDR3 DNA is TGCAGTGCTAGAGATCCTTGGGGGGGCTACGAAAAACTGTTTTTT. Its protein is CSARDPWGGYEKLFF.

The chain combines TRBV10-3 with TRBJ2-7; 8 bases match TRBD2. The germline V gene has CDR1 ENHRY and CDR2 SYGVKD. Trimming cost V 6 bases and J 3 bases; bases outside gene matches: 10. The CDR3 is 15 residues long. The CDR3 is CAISDSGSGNYEQYF. The CDR3 bases are TGTGCCATCAGCGACTCAGGTAGCGGGAACTACGAGCAGTACTTC.

This sequence joins TRBV2 and TRBJ2-7; TRBD1 matches at 8 bases. This CDR3 is 14 amino acids long. The junction had 10 bases not matched to a gene; V was cut back by 7 bases and J by 5 bases. Germline V gives CDR1 SNHLY, CDR2 FYNNEI. The CDR3 DNA is TGTGCCAGCAACCCCAGGGGGCGCGGGGACGAGCAGTACTTC. Translating gives CASNPRGRGDEQYF.

This clonotype was counted many times. J is TRBJ1-1 and V is TRBV9, with D possibly matching TRBD1 (5 bases). Germline assignment: CDR1 SGDLS and CDR2 YYNGEE. The CDR3 extends over 15 amino acids. Trimming cost V 3 bases and J 3 bases, with 15 bases left between them. The CDR3 DNA reads TGTGCCAGCAGCGCCAACGGGGGAGGGCACACTGAAGCTTTCTTT. Its translation is CASSANGGGHTEAFF.

At least ten counts were recorded for this clonotype. The chain joins TRBV10-3 to TRBJ2-5, with 8 bases that match TRBD2. Germline V lookup: CDR1 ENHRY, CDR2 SYGVKD. The ends lost 3 bases at V and 1 base at J; junction bases unmatched: 7. The CDR3 extends over 16 amino acids. The CDR3 loop reads CAISEGREAFQETQYF. The CDR3 DNA reads TGTGCCATCAGTGAAGGGCGGGAGGCGTTCCAAGAGACCCAGTACTTC.

This clonotype showed up many times. The rearrangement links TRBV5-1 to TRBJ2-7, with unresolved D. This CDR3 is built from 14 residues. Between the trimmed V and J ends, which lost 1 base and 3 bases, there was a span of 11 bases. Germline CDR1 reads SGHRS; CDR2 reads YFSETQ. The CDR3 loop reads CASSLSPSFYEQYF. The CDR3 coding sequence is TGCGCCAGCAGCTTGTCGCCCTCTTTCTACGAGCAGTACTTC.

The rearrangement links TRBV2 to TRBJ1-2, with a tentative D call TRBD1 (5 bases). Germline CDR1 reads SNHLY; CDR2 reads FYNNEI. This CDR3 contains 14 residues. V dropped 7 bases and J dropped 6 bases, with 18 bases sitting between them. The chain's CDR3 is CASISSGTLDGYTF. As DNA, the CDR3 is TGTGCCAGCATTAGTAGCGGGACGCTGGATGGCTACACCTTC. Full variable domain (missing parts from reference TRBV2 and TRBJ1-2): EPEVTQTPSHQVTQMGQEVILRCVPISNHLYFYWYRQILGQKVEFLVSFYNNEISEKSEIFDDQFSVERPDGSNFTLKIRSTKLEDSAMYFCASISSGTLDGYTFGSGTRLTVV.

Ten or more counts support this clonotype. The chain is built from TRBV25-1 and TRBJ2-5; a weak D match, TRBD2 (5 bases). Trimming removed 7 bases from V and 0 bases from J, with 9 bases in between. Germline assignment: CDR1 MGHDK and CDR2 SYGVNS. This CDR3 region has 13 residues. CDR3 in amino acids: CASKKDYQETQYF. As DNA, the CDR3 is TGTGCCAGCAAGAAGGACTACCAAGAGACCCAGTACTTC. The full variable domain, in which reference TRBV25-1 and TRBJ2-5 provide the parts outside the CDR3, is EADIYQTPRYLVIGTGKKITLECSQTMGHDKMYWYQQDPGMELHLIHYSYGVNSTEKGDLSSESTVSRIRTEHFPLTLESARPSHTSQYLCASKKDYQETQYFGPGTRLLVL.

This clonotype was observed a handful of times. V usage is TRBV4-3 and J usage is TRBJ1-4; 7 bases line up with TRBD1. J gave up 5 bases and V 2 bases, and 8 bases lay outside the gene matches. CDR3 length equals 16 residues. CDR1 is LGHNA, CDR2 YSLEER, per germline. CDR3 DNA sequence: TGCGCCAGCAGCCAACCCACGGGACAGAGGAATGAAAAACTGTTTTTT. Residues: CASSQPTGQRNEKLFF.

In its sample, this clonotype was seen a few times. The rearrangement joins TRBV11-2 to TRBJ2-5, with 8 bases matching TRBD1. The CDR3 contains 17 residues. Trimming took 1 base from V and 4 from J; bases not matched to a gene: 11. CDR1 and CDR2 (germline): SGHAT, FQNNGV. The CDR3 region is CASSLVQGARMGETQYF. CDR3 nucleotides: TGTGCCAGCAGCTTAGTGCAGGGGGCTAGGATGGGAGAGACCCAGTACTTC. Drawing the rest from reference TRBV11-2 and TRBJ2-5, the complete variable domain is EAGVAQSPRYKIIEKRQSVAFWCNPISGHATLYWYQQILGQGPKLLIQFQNNGVVDDSQLPKDRFSAERLKGVDSTLKIQPAKLEDSAVYLCASSLVQGARMGETQYFGPGTRLLVL.

There are many counts of this clonotype. The rearrangement joins TRBV7-8 to TRBJ1-2; no clear D gene. CDR3 length equals 15 residues. Looked up from germline, CDR1 is SGHVS and CDR2 is FQNEAQ. Trimming cost V 5 bases and J 0 bases, with 13 bases left between them. CDR3 residues: CASSVSAGANYGYTF. DNA of the CDR3: TGTGCCAGCAGCGTCTCAGCCGGTGCTAACTATGGCTACACCTTC.

This clonotype was found a few times. One end of the junction varies from germline; a read error may be responsible. The V call is TRBV7-9, the J call TRBJ2-7; D might be TRBD1 (7 bases). CDR1 and CDR2 (germline): SEHNR, FQNEAQ (reference sequence). CDR3 length: 13 residues. DNA for the CDR3: TGTGCCAGCAGCTTAGAGGAGGGGGCCGAGGGGACCTTC. Encoded protein: CASSLEEGAEGTF. The full variable domain, with the rest looked up from reference TRBV7-9 and TRBJ2-7, is DTGVSQNPRHKITKRGQNVTFRCDPISEHNRLYWYRQTLGQGPEFLTYFQNEAQLEKSRLLSDRFSAERPKGSFSTLEIQRTEQGDSAMYLCASSLEEGAEGTFGPGTRLTVT.

This clonotype has only a few counts. DNA of the CDR3: TGCGCCAGCAGCTTGGTTGGGGACAGAGGCAACGAGCAGTACTTC. Translation gives CASSLVGDRGNEQYF. V gene TRBV5-1 combines with J gene TRBJ2-7; 7 positions match TRBD1. The CDR3 is 15 residues long. CDR1 is SGHRS and CDR2 is YFSETQ in the germline V gene. Trimming removed 0 bases from V and 5 bases from J; junction bases left unmatched: 8.

V gene TRBV12-3 or TRBV12-4 combines with J gene TRBJ2-2; unclear D gene. The V end lost 7 bases, the J end lost 1 base, and 4 bases lay between the germline ends. The CDR3 totals 12 residues. The CDR3 sequence is CASNQNTGELFF. The DNA of the CDR3 is TGTGCCAGCAACCAGAACACCGGGGAGCTGTTTTTT.

This clonotype was found many times. The genes are TRBV10-3 and TRBJ2-7, with 9 bases matching TRBD1. CDR3 length: 15 residues. Germline loops: CDR1 ENHRY, CDR2 SYGVKD. Trimming removed 2 bases from V and 2 bases from J; junction bases left unmatched: 4. The CDR3 here is CAISEGTGKTYEQYF. DNA for the CDR3: TGTGCCATCAGTGAGGGGACAGGGAAAACCTACGAGCAGTACTTC.

In this sample, this clonotype turned up many times. This rearrangement joins TRBV10-3 to TRBJ1-1; D might be TRBD1 (6 bases). Per the germline V gene, CDR1 is ENHRY and CDR2 is SYGVKD. The CDR3 sequence is 14 residues long. With 3 bases removed from V and 0 bases from J, the gap between germline ends came to 8 bases. The CDR3 loop reads CAISDGGLNTEAFF. The CDR3 DNA follows: TGTGCCATCAGTGATGGGGGGCTGAACACTGAAGCTTTCTTT.

About this clonotype itself: Germline is not matched at one junction end, which may reflect a read error. The chain is built from TRBV10-3 and TRBJ1-2; possibly TRBD1 for D (5 bases). In germline, CDR1 is ENHRY, CDR2 SYGVKD. There are 13 residues in the CDR3. The CDR3 bases are TGTGCCAGCAGTAACCGGGACAACTATGGCTACACCTTC. It yields the protein CASSNRDNYGYTF.

The chain recombines TRBV2 with TRBJ1-4, with D unresolved. V was shortened by 8 bases and J by 0 bases, with 16 bases between the two germline ends. This CDR3 has 16 residues. Germline V gene lookup returns CDR1 SNHLY and CDR2 FYNNEI. This chain's CDR3 is CASRSARGATNEKLFF. The CDR3 bases are TGTGCCAGCCGGTCGGCGCGTGGTGCAACTAATGAAAAACTGTTTTTT.

This clonotype turned up a few times. The chain recombines TRBV6-5 with TRBJ2-7; D is possibly TRBD1 (6 bases). The CDR3 spans 13 residues. V lost 4 bases, J lost 3 bases, and 10 bases lay in between. Germline CDR1 reads MNHEY; CDR2 reads SVGAGI. The CDR3 nucleotides read TGTGCCAGCAGTTTCGACAGGAGCTACGAGCAGTACTTC. Encoded protein: CASSFDRSYEQYF.

This clonotype was recorded once. The rearrangement uses TRBV19 and TRBJ2-7, with 11 bases fitting TRBD2. The better agreement between TRBJ2-1 and the DNA end casts doubt on the J call. Germline V CDR1 and CDR2: LNHDA, SQIVND (reference sequence). The CDR3 extends over 15 amino acids. The chain's CDR3 is CASSIEGLAAPEQFF. The DNA of the CDR3 is TGTGCCAGTAGTATCGAGGGACTAGCGGCGCCTGAGCAGTTCTTC.

This clonotype appeared many times. Written as DNA, the CDR3 is TGCAGTGCTAGTTCGAAAATGAACACTGAAGCTTTCTTT. Translated: CSASSKMNTEAFF. The rearrangement joins TRBV20-1 to TRBJ1-1; D uncertain. The CDR3 is 13 amino acids. V lost 3 bases and J 0 bases, leaving 8 bases between the germline ends. Germline V CDR1 and CDR2: DFQATT, SNEGSKA (reference sequence).

This clonotype was recorded many times. The CDR3 loop reads CASSLGDRGGETQYF. The CDR3 DNA follows: TGTGCCAGCAGCTTAGGGGACAGGGGAGGAGAGACCCAGTACTTC. V and J are TRBV7-9 and TRBJ2-5, with 10 bases aligning to TRBD1. The germline gives CDR1 SEHNR, CDR2 FQNEAQ (reference sequence). The CDR3 runs 15 residues. Germline trimming cut 1 base from V and 4 bases from J; bases unmatched to any gene: 3.

This clonotype turned up a few times. CDR3 in DNA: TGCAGTGCTAGAGTGCAGCCGAACACTGAAGCTTTCTTT. Translation gives CSARVQPNTEAFF. V is TRBV20-1 and J is TRBJ1-1; no clear D. V was trimmed by 1 base and J by 1 base, leaving 7 bases between them. The CDR3 covers 13 residues. Germline assignment: CDR1 DFQATT and CDR2 SNEGSKA (reference sequence).

For this clonotype: A much larger clone lies a single base off, so this may be a read error. The chain links TRBV4-1 to TRBJ1-2; 7 bases align to TRBD1. The CDR3 runs 17 residues. Germline CDR1 reads MGHRA; CDR2 reads YSYEKL. With V trimmed by 0 bases and J by 4 bases, 11 bases remained unmatched. CDR3 bases: TGCGCCAGCAGCCAAGAAATGACAGGGATTAGTGGCTATGGCTACACCTTC. It specifies CASSQEMTGISGYGYTF.

The chain joins TRBV20-1 to TRBJ2-5, with 7 bases fitting TRBD1. Germline CDR1 reads DFQATT; CDR2 reads SNEGSKA (reference sequence). The CDR3 totals 12 residues. Trimming took 7 bases from V and 1 from J; bases not matched to a gene: 3. The DNA for the CDR3 is TGCAGTGGGAGACAGGGCCAAGAGACCCAGTACTTC. It codes for CSGRQGQETQYF.